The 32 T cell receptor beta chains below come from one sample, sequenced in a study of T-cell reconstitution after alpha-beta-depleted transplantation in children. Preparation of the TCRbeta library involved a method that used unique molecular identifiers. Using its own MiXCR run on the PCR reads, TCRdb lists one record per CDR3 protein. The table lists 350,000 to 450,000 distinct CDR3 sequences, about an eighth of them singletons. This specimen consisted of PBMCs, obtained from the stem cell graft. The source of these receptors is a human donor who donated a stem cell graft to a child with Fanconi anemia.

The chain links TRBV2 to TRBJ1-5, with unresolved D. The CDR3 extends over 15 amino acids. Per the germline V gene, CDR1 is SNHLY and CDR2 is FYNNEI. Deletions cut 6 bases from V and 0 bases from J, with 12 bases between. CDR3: CASSPDGFSNQPQHF. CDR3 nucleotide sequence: TGTGCCAGCAGCCCGGACGGGTTTAGCAATCAGCCCCAGCATTTT.

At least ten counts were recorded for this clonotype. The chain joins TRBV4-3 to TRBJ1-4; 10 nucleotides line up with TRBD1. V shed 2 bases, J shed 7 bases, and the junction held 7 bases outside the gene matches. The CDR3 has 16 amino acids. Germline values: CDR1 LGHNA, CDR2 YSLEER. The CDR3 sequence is CASSQFGQGGIEKLFF. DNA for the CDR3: TGCGCCAGCAGCCAATTCGGACAGGGGGGGATTGAAAAACTGTTTTTT.

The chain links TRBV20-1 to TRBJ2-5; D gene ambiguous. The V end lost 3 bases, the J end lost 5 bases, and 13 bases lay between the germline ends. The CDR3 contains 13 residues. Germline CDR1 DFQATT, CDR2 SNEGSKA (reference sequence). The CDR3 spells CSASLTTSETQYF. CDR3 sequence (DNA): TGCAGTGCTAGTCTTACTACCTCTGAGACCCAGTACTTC.

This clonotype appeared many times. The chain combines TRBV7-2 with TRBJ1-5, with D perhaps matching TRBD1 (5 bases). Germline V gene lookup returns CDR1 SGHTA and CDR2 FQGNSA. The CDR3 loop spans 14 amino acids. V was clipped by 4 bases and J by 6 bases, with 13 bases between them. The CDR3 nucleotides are TGTGCCAGCAGCTCCCCCAGGGCGGGTCAGCCCCAGCATTTT. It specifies CASSSPRAGQPQHF. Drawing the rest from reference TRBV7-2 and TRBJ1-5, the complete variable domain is GAGVSQSPSNKVTEKGKDVELRCDPISGHTALYWYRQSLGQGLEFLIYFQGNSAPDKSGLPSDRFSAERTGGSVSTLTIQRTQQEDSAVYLCASSSPRAGQPQHFGDGTRLSIL.

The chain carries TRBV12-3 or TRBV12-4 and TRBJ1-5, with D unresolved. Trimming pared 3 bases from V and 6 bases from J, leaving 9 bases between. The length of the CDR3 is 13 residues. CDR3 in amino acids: CASSFMVGQPQHF. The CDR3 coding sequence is TGTGCCAGCAGTTTTATGGTTGGTCAGCCCCAGCATTTT.

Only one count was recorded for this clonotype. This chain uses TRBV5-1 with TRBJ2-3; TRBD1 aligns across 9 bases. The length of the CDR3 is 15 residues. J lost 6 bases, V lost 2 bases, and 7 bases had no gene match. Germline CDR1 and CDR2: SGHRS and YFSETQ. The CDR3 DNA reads TGCGCCAGCAGCTTCGCGACAGGGGGGGGGGATACGCAGTATTTT. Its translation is CASSFATGGGDTQYF.

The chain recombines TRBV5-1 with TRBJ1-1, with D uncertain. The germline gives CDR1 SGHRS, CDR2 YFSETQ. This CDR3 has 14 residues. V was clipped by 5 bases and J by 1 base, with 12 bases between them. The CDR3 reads CASRTARENTEAFF. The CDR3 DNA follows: TGCGCCAGCAGAACAGCACGAGAGAACACTGAAGCTTTCTTT.

The CDR3 DNA reads as TGCAGTGCTAGAGGAACTCTAGGGTCCCAAGAGACCCAGTACTTC. Encoded protein: CSARGTLGSQETQYF. J is TRBJ2-5 and V is TRBV20-1; D call uncertain. The CDR3 loop spans 15 amino acids. Per the germline V gene, CDR1 is DFQATT and CDR2 is SNEGSKA (reference sequence). With 1 base removed from V and 1 base from J, the gap between germline ends came to 13 bases.

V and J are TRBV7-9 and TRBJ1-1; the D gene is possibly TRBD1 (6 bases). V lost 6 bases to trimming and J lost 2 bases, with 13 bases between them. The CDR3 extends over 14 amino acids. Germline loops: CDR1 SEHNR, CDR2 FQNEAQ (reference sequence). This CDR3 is CASRPTGTNTEAFF. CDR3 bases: TGTGCCAGCAGACCCACAGGGACCAACACTGAAGCTTTCTTT.

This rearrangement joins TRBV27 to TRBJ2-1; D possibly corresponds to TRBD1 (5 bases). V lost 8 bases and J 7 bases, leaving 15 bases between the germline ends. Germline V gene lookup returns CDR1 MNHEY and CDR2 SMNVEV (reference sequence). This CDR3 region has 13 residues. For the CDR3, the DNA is TGTGCCAGCCGCCCCCAAAGGGGAAATGAGCAGTTCTTC. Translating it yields CASRPQRGNEQFF.

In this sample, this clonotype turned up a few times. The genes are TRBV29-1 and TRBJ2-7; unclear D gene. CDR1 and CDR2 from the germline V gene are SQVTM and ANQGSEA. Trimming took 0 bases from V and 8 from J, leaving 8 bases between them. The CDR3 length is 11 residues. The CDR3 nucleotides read TGCAGCGTTGAAGATCAAGGAAAGCAGTACGTC. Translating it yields CSVEDQGKQYV.

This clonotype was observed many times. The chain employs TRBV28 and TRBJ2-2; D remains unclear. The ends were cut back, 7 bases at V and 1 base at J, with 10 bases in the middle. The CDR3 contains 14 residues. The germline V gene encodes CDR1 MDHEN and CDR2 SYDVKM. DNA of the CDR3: TGTGCCAGCACCGCGGACGGGAACACCGGGGAGCTGTTTTTT. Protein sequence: CASTADGNTGELFF.

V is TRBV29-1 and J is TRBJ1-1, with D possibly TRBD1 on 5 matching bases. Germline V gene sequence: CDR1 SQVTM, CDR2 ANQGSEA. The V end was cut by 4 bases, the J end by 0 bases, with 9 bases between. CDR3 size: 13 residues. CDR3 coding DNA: TGCAGCGTTGCTCGGGGACTGAACACTGAAGCTTTCTTT. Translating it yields CSVARGLNTEAFF.

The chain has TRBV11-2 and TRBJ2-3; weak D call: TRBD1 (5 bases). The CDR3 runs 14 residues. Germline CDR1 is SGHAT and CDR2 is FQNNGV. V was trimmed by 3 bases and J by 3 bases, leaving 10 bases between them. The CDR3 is CASSFPDSTDTQYF. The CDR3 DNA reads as TGTGCCAGCAGCTTCCCCGACAGTACAGATACGCAGTATTTT.

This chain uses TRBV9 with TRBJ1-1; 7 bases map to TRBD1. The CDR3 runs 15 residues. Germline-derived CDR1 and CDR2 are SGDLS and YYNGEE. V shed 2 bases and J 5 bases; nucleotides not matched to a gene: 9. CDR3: CASSVGTVPGTEAFF. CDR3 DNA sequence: TGTGCCAGCAGCGTCGGGACAGTCCCGGGGACTGAAGCTTTCTTT.

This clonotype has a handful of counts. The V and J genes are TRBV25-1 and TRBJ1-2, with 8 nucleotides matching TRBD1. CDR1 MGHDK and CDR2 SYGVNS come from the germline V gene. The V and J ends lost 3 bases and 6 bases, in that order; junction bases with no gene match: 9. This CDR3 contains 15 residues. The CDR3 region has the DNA TGTGCCAGCAGTGAGAGACAGGGGCCAGCGGATGGCTACACCTTC. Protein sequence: CASSERQGPADGYTF.

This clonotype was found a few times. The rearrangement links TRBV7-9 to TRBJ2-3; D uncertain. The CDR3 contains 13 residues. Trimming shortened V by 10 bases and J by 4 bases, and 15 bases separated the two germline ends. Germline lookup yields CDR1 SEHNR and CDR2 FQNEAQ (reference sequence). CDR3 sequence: CATVRHTADTQYF. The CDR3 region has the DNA TGTGCCACCGTAAGGCACACAGCAGATACGCAGTATTTT.

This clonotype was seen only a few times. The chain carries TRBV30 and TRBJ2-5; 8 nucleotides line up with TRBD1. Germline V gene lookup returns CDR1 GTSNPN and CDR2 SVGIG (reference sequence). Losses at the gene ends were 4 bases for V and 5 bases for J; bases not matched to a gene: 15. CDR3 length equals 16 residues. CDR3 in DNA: TGTGCCTGGAAGGAGGTCGAAAGGACAGGGAAGGAGACCCAGTACTTC. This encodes CAWKEVERTGKETQYF.

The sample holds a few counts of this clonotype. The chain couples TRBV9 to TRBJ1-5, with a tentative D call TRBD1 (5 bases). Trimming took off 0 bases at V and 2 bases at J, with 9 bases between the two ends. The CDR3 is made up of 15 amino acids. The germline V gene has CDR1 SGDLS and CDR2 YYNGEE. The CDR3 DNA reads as TGTGCCAGCAGCGTAGGGGGGTTCGGCAATCAGCCCCAGCATTTT. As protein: CASSVGGFGNQPQHF.

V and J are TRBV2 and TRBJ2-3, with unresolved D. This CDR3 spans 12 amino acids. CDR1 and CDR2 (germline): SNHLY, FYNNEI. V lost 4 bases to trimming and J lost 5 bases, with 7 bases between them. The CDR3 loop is CASSVWGDTQYF. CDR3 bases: TGTGCCAGCAGTGTGTGGGGAGATACGCAGTATTTT. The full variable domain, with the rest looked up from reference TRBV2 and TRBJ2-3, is EPEVTQTPSHQVTQMGQEVILRCVPISNHLYFYWYRQILGQKVEFLVSFYNNEISEKSEIFDDQFSVERPDGSNFTLKIRSTKLEDSAMYFCASSVWGDTQYFGPGTRLTVL.

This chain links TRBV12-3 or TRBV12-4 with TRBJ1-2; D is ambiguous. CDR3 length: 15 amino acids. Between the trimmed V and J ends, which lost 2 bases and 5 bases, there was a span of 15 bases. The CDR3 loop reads CASSLWVGDVYGYTF. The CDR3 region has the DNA TGTGCCAGCAGTTTATGGGTCGGTGATGTTTATGGCTACACCTTC.

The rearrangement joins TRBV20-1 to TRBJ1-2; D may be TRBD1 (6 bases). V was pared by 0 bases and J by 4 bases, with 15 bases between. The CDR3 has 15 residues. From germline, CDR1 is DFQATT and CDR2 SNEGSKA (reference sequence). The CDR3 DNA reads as TGCAGTGCTAGAGATCCCACCCAGGGGTCCTATGGCTACACCTTC. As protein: CSARDPTQGSYGYTF.

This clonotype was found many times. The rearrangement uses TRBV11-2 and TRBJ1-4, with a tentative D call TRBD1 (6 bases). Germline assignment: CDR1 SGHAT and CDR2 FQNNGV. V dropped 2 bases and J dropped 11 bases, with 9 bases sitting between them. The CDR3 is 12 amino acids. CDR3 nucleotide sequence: TGTGCCAGCAGCTTACTTAGGGGGAAACTGTTTTTT. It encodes CASSLLRGKLFF.

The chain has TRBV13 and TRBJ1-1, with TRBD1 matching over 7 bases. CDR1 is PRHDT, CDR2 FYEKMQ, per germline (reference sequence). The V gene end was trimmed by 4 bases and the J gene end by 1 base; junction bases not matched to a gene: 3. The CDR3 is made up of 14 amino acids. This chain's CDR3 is CASSSRTGNTEAFF. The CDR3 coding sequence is TGTGCCAGCAGCTCGCGGACAGGGAACACTGAAGCTTTCTTT.

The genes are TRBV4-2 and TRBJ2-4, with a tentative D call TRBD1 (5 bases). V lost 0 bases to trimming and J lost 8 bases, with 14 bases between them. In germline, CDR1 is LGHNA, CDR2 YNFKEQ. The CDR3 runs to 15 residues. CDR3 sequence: CASSQDAGQGDIQYF. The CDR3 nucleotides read TGTGCCAGCAGCCAAGATGCAGGGCAGGGCGACATTCAGTACTTC.

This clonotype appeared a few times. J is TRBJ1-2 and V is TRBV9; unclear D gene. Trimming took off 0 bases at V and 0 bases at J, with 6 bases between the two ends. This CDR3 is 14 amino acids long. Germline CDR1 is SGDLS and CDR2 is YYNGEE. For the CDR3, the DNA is TGTGCCAGCAGCGTAGGTACAGCTAACTATGGCTACACCTTC. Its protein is CASSVGTANYGYTF. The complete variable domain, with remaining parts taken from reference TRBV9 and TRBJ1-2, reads DSGVTQTPKHLITATGQRVTLRCSPRSGDLSVYWYQQSLDQGLQFLIQYYNGEERAKGNILERFSAQQFPDLHSELNLSSLELGDSALYFCASSVGTANYGYTFGSGTRLTVV.

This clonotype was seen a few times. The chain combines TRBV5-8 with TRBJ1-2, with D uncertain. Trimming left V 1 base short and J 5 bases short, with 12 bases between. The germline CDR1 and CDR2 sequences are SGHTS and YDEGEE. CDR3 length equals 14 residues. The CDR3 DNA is TGTGCCAGCAGCTTGCCCGGGGTCCAATATGGCTACACCTTC. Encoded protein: CASSLPGVQYGYTF.

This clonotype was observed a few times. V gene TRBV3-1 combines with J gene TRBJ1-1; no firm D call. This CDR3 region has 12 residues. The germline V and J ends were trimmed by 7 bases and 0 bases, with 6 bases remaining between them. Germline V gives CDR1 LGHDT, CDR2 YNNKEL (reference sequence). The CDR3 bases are TGTGCCAGCACCCGAATGAACACTGAAGCTTTCTTT. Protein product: CASTRMNTEAFF.

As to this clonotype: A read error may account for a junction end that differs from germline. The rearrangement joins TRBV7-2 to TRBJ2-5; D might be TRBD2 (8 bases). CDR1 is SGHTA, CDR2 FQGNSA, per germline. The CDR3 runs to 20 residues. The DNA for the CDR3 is TGTGCCAGCAGCCTAGCGCCAGGTGCGGGGGGACAGACTAACCAAGAGACCCAGTACTTC. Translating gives CASSLAPGAGGQTNQETQYF. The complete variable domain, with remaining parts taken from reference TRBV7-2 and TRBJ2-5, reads GAGVSQSPSNKVTEKGKDVELRCDPISGHTALYWYRQSLGQGLEFLIYFQGNSAPDKSGLPSDRFSAERTGGSVSTLTIQRTQQEDSAVYLCASSLAPGAGGQTNQETQYFGPGTRLLVL.

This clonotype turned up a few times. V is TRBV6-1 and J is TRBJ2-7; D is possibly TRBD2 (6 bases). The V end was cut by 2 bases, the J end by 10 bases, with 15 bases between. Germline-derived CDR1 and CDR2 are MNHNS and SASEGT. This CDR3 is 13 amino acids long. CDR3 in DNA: TGTGCCAGCAGTGAACAAGGGGACGGGAGACAGTACGTC. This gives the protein CASSEQGDGRQYV.

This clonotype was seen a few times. CDR3 amino acids: CASSTGTSSGPTGELFF. DNA of the CDR3: TGTGCCAGTAGTACCGGGACTAGCAGCGGTCCCACCGGGGAGCTGTTTTTT. This sequence joins TRBV19 and TRBJ2-2; 9 bases match TRBD2. CDR3 length equals 17 residues. Germline V gene lookup returns CDR1 LNHDA and CDR2 SQIVND (reference sequence). Trimming cost V 4 bases and J 4 bases; bases outside gene matches: 10.

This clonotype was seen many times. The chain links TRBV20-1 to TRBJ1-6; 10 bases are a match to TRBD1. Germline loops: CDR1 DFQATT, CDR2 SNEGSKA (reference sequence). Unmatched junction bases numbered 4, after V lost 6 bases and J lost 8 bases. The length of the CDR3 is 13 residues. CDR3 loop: CSASTGGYSPLHF. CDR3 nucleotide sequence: TGCAGTGCGTCGACAGGGGGCTATTCACCCCTCCACTTT.